Listed below are T cell receptor beta chains from one sample, sequenced in a study of cytomegalovirus exposure and HLA in healthy donors. Method: immunoSEQ multiplex PCR; TCRdb's copy keeps in-frame clones and lacks some. The sample shows about 200,000 clones, 75% to 80% of them seen only once. The sequenced material came from PBMCs. These receptors were taken from a man between 18 and 29 years old in good health and CMV-seronegative. CDR3s include the opening cysteine and the closing phenylalanine or tryptophan. D genes are given only for firm matches. Size values are once, few and many counts, or a class for expanded clones, and some rows have none.

CDR3 length	V gene	J gene	D gene	clone size	CDR3 DNA	CDR3 protein
14	TRBV2	TRBJ2-5	TRBD1	.	TGTGCCAGCAGTGCCGGACAGGGAAAAGAGACCCAGTACTTC	CASSAGQGKETQYF
18	TRBV30	TRBJ2-1	TRBD2	.	TGTGCCTGGAGTGCACCCGTGTGGACTAGCGGGGAGTTCGATGAGCAGTTCTTC	CAWSAPVWTSGEFDEQFF
18	TRBV4-3	TRBJ2-3	.	few	TGCGCCAGCAGCCAAGAGGGGGGGGCGGGGGCTAGCACAGATACGCAGTATTTT	CASSQEGGAGASTDTQYF
14	TRBV5-6	TRBJ1-1	TRBD1	.	TGTGCCAGCAGCTTGTCAGGGACAGGGTTAGGGGCTTTCTTT	CASSLSGTGLGAFF
13	TRBV6-4	TRBJ1-2	.	.	TGTGCCAGCAGCTACCAGGGGCACTATGGCTACACCTTC	CASSYQGHYGYTF
16	TRBV2	TRBJ2-1	TRBD2	.	TGTGCCAGCAGTGAAGTCATAGCGGGAGACAGGAATGAGCAGTTCTTC	CASSEVIAGDRNEQFF
14	TRBV18	TRBJ2-3	.	.	TGTGCCAGCACGGAGCCACCGGGCACAGATACGCAGTATTTT	CASTEPPGTDTQYF
12	TRBV7-9	TRBJ1-1	.	few	TGTTCCAGCAGCCCCCAGGGCACTGAAGCTTTCTTT	CSSSPQGTEAFF
16	TRBV5-1	TRBJ2-2	.	.	TGCGCCAGCAGCTTGAGGCAGGGATTCCAAGCCGGGGAGCTGTTTTTT	CASSLRQGFQAGELFF
13	TRBV9	TRBJ1-1	.	few	TGTGCCAGCAGCGCGGACTGGAACACTGAAGCTTTCTTT	CASSADWNTEAFF
14	TRBV7-6	TRBJ1-2	.	.	TGTGCCAGCAGCCCGGACACAGGGACCTATGGCTACACCTTC	CASSPDTGTYGYTF
14	TRBV7-9	TRBJ2-1	.	.	TGTTCCAGCAGCTTCGGGCAGGGAAGGAATGAGCAGTTCTTC	CSSSFGQGRNEQFF
15	TRBV11-1	TRBJ1-5	.	once	TGTGCCAGCAGCCCAGATGGGAGTTGGTCTCAGCCCCAGCATTTT	CASSPDGSWSQPQHF
14	TRBV19	TRBJ1-5	.	.	TGTGCCAGTAGTACCACAGGGTCGCACCAGCCCCAGCATTTT	CASSTTGSHQPQHF
17	TRBV7-9	TRBJ2-5	TRBD1	.	TGTTCCAGCAGCATCCACCGGGACAGATGGTACCAAGAGACCCAGTACTTC	CSSSIHRDRWYQETQYF
15	TRBV9	TRBJ2-7	TRBD2	.	TGTGCCAGCAGCGTCTCCGGGACTAGCGTGGGCGAGCAGTACTTC	CASSVSGTSVGEQYF
15	TRBV5-4	TRBJ1-1	.	few	TGTGCCAGCAGCTTCCAGGGACTGCAGAACACTGAAGCTTTCTTT	CASSFQGLQNTEAFF
16	TRBV9	TRBJ2-7	.	.	TGTGCCAGCAGCGTGAGGGTGTTGGACGGTTGGGGTGAGCAGTACTTC	CASSVRVLDGWGEQYF